The present T cell receptor (beta chain) was sequenced within a study of human T cells and chemical hapten exposure. Looking at the study overall: Across samples, TCR yields varied, mostly owing to small differences in pooled library volumes.

This clonotype was recorded many times. Original analysis: Counting gave a median of approximately 96,000 TCRs per sample, with values ranging from about 23,224 to 700,000. MiXCR, applied by TCRdb to the RACE reads, yields one record per CDR3 protein. TCRdb's processing, not the authors' own work, is the source of the V and J calls. The sample lists over 300,000 distinct CDR3 sequences, around 5.5% occurring once. This CDR3 is built from 15 residues. The trim removed 4 bases at V and 2 bases at J, leaving 6 bases unmatched. The germline gives CDR1 SGHNT, CDR2 YYREEE (reference sequence). Regarding time point: pre-sensitization, week 0. Described treatment: therapeutic diphenylcyclopropenone sensitization with weekly scalp DPC.

Source: whole blood, taken in connection with sensitization to the hapten diphenylcyclopropenone (DPC). The chain couples TRBV5-4 to TRBJ2-4; TRBD1 matches 7 bases. The source of this sequence is a woman aged 50 to 65 with alopecia areata. Some clones in this sample may be carry-over from other donors' samples. CDR3 sequence reads: CASSLGGATKNIQYF. The CDR3 region has the DNA TGTGCCAGCAGCCTAGGGGGCGCAACCAAAAACATTCAGTACTTC.